The present T cell receptor (beta chain) was sequenced within a study of T cell responses to AZD1222 COVID-19 vaccine. Study-wide results and limits: Targets within unmutated variant regions were reportedly found for nearly half of spike-specific TCRs.

This table comes from immunoSEQ multiplex PCR, and its TCRdb copy is limited to in-frame clones, with some not included. The table lists under 140,000 clones, approximately 94% of them singletons. V was pared by 2 bases and J by 3 bases, with 2 bases between. This CDR3 comprises 11 residues. In germline, CDR1 is MNHNS, CDR2 SASEGT. About this clone: Its antigen is unknown.

The chain couples TRBV6-1 to TRBJ2-7; D gene unclear. The receptor was derived from an adult who received the AZD1222 COVID-19 vaccine. The sample was peripheral blood, taken 28 days after the second AZD1222 dose. CDR3 protein: CASSENYEQYF. DNA for the CDR3: TGTGCCAGCAGTGAAAACTACGAGCAGTACTTC.